A selection of T cell receptor beta chains follows, all from one sample in a study of blood T cell repertoires in COVID-19. TCRdb's table, derived via immunoSEQ multiplex PCR, lists solely in-frame clones and lacks some. The profile shows 85,000 to 110,000 clones, over 65% of them singletons. The sequenced sample was peripheral blood. These receptors originate from a human donor in a cohort sampled during active COVID-19. Each CDR3 is given with its conserved first and last residue. A D gene is named only where the DNA matches it firmly. The size entry is marked missing in some rows and otherwise reads once, few, many or a size class.

cdr3_aa cdr3_nt v_call clone_size d_call j_call
CASYRDRVNEQFF TGTGCCAGCTACAGGGACAGGGTCAATGAGCAGTTCTTC TRBV18 NA TRBD1 TRBJ2-1
CASSLGAPGVQPQHF TGTGCCAGCAGCTTAGGGGCGCCAGGGGTCCAGCCCCAGCATTTT TRBV7-9 NA NA TRBJ1-5
CASSLEGTGTFSF TGTGCCAGCAGCTTAGAAGGGACAGGGACCTTTTCCTTT TRBV7-9 NA TRBD1 TRBJ1-1
CASSLASGNTDTQYF TGTGCCAGCAGCTTAGCTAGCGGCAACACAGATACGCAGTATTTT TRBV7-9 NA NA TRBJ2-3
CASSMGGQYRGYTF TGTGCCAGTAGTATGGGCGGGCAGTATCGTGGCTACACCTTC TRBV19 NA NA TRBJ1-2
CASSSGQLYGYTF TGTGCCAGCAGCTCGGGACAGTTGTATGGCTACACCTTC TRBV5-6 few TRBD1 TRBJ1-2
CASSHRQGSEQYF TGTGCCAGCAGCCATAGACAGGGTTCCGAGCAGTACTTC TRBV3-1/TRBV3-2 NA TRBD1 TRBJ2-7
CAAGRGGAGELFF TGTGCTGCCGGACGGGGAGGGGCCGGGGAGCTGTTTTTT TRBV30 NA TRBD2 TRBJ2-2
CASSIGGAGEKLFF TGTGCCAGTAGTATTGGGGGGGCAGGGGAAAAACTGTTTTTT TRBV19 NA NA TRBJ1-4
CASGLGSGAEAFF TGTGCTAGTGGCTTGGGATCAGGGGCTGAAGCTTTCTTT TRBV12-5 few NA TRBJ1-1
CASSTEANYGYTF TGTGCCAGCTCTACAGAAGCTAACTATGGCTACACCTTC TRBV6-5 NA NA TRBJ1-2
CASSQGDRGTNEKLFF TGTGCCAGCAGCCAGGGTGACAGGGGCACTAATGAAAAACTGTTTTTT TRBV3-1/TRBV3-2 NA TRBD1 TRBJ1-4
CASSLGRQGDNYGYTF TGTGCCAGCAGCTTAGGTCGACAGGGTGACAACTATGGCTACACCTTC TRBV11-1 NA TRBD1 TRBJ1-2
CASSLELGRGGYTF TGTGCCAGCAGCTTAGAGCTGGGTCGGGGTGGCTACACCTTC TRBV7-9 NA NA TRBJ1-2
CASSPPGGRQWLRAEAFF TGTGCCAGCAGCCCCCCCGGGGGGCGACAGTGGTTAAGAGCTGAAGCTTTCTTT TRBV5-6 NA NA TRBJ1-1
CASSQRGGDTQYF TGTGCCAGCAGCCAACGTGGGGGGGATACGCAGTATTTT TRBV3-1/TRBV3-2 NA NA TRBJ2-3